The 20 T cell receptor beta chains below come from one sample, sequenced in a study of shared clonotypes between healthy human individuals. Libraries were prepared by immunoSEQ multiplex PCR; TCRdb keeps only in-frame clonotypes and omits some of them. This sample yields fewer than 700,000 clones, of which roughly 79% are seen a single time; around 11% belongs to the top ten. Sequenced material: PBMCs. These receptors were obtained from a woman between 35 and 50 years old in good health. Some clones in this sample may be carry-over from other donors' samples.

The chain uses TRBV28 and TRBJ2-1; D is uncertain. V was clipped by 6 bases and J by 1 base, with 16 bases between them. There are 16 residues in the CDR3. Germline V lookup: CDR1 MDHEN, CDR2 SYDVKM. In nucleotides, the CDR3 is TGTGCCAGCAGCCGCGGAAGGGTTGGGTCCTACAATGAGCAGTTCTTC. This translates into CASSRGRVGSYNEQFF.

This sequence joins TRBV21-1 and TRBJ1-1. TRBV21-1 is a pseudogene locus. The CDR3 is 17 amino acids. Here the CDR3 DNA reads TGTGCCAGCAGCAAAGGGAGGGGGGGGACCTTAGCCGTTGAAGCTTTCTTT. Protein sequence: CASSKGRGGTLAVEAFF.

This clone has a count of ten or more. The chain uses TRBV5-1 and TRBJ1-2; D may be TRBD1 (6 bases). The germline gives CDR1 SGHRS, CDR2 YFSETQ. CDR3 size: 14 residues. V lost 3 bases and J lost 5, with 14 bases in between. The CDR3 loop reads CASSSIQGWYGYTF. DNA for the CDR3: TGCGCCAGCAGCTCGATTCAGGGGTGGTATGGCTACACCTTC.

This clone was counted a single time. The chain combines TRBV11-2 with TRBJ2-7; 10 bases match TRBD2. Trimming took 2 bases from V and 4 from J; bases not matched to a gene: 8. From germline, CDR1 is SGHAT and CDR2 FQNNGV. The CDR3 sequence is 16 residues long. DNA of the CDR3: TGTGCCAGCAGCTTATTCCGAGCGGGAGGGCCATACGAGCAGTACTTC. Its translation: CASSLFRAGGPYEQYF.

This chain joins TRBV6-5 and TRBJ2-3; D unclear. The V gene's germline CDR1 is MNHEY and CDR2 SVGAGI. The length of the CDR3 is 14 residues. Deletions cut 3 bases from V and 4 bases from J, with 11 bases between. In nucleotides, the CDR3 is TGTGCCAGCAGTTATCGGCCCGCGGCAGATACGCAGTATTTT. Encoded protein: CASSYRPAADTQYF.

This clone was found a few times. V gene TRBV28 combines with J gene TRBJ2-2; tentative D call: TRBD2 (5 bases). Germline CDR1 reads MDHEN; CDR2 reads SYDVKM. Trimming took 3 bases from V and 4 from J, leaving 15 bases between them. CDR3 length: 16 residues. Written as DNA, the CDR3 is TGTGCCAGCAGTTTTCTGGGAACTAGAGGCACCGGGGAGCTGTTTTTT. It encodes CASSFLGTRGTGELFF.

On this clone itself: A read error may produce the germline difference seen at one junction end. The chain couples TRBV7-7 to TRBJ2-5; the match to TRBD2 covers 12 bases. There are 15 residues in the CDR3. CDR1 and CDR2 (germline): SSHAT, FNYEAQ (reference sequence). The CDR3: CASSGLAGRQETQYF. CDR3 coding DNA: TGTGCTAGCAGCGGACTAGCGGGGCGCCAAGAGACCCAGTACTTC.

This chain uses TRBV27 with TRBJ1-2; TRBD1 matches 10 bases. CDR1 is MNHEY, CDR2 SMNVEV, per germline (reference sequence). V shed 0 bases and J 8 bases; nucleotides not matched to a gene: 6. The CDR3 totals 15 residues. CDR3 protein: CASSLSRQGAWGYTF. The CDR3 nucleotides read TGTGCCAGCAGTTTATCCCGACAGGGGGCATGGGGCTACACCTTC.

The CDR3 region is CASSLGRSRYNEQFF. The CDR3 nucleotides read TGTGCCAGCAGCTTAGGGAGATCCCGCTACAATGAGCAGTTCTTC. J is TRBJ2-1 and V is TRBV7-2; D is unresolved. Germline lookup yields CDR1 SGHTA and CDR2 FQGNSA. The germline V and J ends were trimmed by 1 base and 3 bases, with 10 bases remaining between them. The CDR3 is 15 residues long.

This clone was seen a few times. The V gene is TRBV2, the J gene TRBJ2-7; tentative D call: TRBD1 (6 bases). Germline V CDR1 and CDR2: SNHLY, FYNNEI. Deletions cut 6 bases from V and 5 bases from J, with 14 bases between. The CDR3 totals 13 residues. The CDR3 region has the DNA TGTGCCAGCAGCGCCGACAGGTCCAACGAGCAGTACTTC. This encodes CASSADRSNEQYF.

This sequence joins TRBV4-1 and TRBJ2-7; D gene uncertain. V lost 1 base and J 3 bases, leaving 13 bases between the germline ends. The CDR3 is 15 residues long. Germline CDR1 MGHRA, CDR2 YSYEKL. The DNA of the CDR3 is TGCGCCAGCAGCCAAGGGAGCAGTGAGCTCTACGAGCAGTACTTC. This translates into CASSQGSSELYEQYF.

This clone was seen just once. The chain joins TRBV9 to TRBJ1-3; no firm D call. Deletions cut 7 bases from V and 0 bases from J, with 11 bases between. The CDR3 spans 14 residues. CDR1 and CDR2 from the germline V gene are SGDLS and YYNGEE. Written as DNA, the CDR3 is TGTGCCAGCGGGAACGGCATCTCTGGAAACACCATATATTTT. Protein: CASGNGISGNTIYF.

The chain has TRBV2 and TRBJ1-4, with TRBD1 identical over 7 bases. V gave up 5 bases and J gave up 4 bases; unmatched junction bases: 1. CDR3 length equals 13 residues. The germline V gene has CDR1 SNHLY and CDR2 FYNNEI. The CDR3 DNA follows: TGTGCCAGCAGTAGGGACAGTAATGAAAAACTGTTTTTT. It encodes CASSRDSNEKLFF.

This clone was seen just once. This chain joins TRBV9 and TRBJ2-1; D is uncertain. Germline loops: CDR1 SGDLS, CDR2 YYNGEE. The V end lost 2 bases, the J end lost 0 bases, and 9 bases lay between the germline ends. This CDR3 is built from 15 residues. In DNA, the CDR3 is TGTGCCAGCAGCGTTACAGCGACCTCCTACAATGAGCAGTTCTTC. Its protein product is CASSVTATSYNEQFF.

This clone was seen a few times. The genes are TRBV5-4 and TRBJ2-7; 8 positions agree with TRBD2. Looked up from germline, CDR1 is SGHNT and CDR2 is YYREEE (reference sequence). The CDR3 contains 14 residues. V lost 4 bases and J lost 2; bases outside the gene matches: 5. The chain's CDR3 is CASSPGGTAYEQYF. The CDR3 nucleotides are TGTGCCAGCAGCCCGGGGGGGACCGCCTACGAGCAGTACTTC.

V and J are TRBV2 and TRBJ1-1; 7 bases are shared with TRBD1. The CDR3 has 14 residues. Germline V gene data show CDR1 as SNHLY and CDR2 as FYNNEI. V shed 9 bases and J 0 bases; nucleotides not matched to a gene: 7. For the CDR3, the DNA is TGTGCCAGTTTAGGGGGCAGAATGAACACTGAAGCTTTCTTT. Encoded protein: CASLGGRMNTEAFF.

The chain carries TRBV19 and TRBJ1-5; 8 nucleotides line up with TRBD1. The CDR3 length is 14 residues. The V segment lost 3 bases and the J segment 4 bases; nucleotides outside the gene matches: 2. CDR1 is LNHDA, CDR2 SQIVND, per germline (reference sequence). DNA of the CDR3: TGTGCCAGTAGTATCCGGACAGGGAATCAGCCCCAGCATTTT. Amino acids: CASSIRTGNQPQHF. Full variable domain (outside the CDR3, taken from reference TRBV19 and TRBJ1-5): DGGITQSPKYLFRKEGQNVTLSCEQNLNHDAMYWYRQDPGQGLRLIYYSQIVNDFQKGDIAEGYSVSREKKESFPLTVTSAQKNPTAFYLCASSIRTGNQPQHFGDGTRLSIL.

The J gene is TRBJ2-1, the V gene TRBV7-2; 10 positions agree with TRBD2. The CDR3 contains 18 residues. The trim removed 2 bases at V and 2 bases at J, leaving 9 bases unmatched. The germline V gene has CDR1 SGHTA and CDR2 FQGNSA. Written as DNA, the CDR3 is TGTGCCAGCAGCTTAAGGTTCCCACTAGCGGGGACCTACAATGAGCAGTTCTTC. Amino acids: CASSLRFPLAGTYNEQFF.

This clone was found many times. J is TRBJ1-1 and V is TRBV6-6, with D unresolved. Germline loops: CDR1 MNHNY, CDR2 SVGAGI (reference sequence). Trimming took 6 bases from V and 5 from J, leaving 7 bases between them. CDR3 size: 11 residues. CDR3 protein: CASRSKTEAFF. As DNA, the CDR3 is TGTGCCAGCAGATCCAAAACTGAAGCTTTCTTT.

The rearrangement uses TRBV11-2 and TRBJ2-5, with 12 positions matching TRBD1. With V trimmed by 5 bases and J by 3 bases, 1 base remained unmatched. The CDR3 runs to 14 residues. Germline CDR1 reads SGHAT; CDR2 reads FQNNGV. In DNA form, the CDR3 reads TGTGCCAGCAGCGGGACAGGGGGCAAAGAGACCCAGTACTTC. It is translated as CASSGTGGKETQYF.